This is a list of T cell receptor beta chains from one sample in a study of CD8 T cells in ankylosing spondylitis. TCRdb reprocessed the 5' RACE reads with MiXCR, giving one entry per CDR3 protein. The sample includes some 120,000 distinct CDR3 sequences, around 7% of them seen just once. The sample consisted of blood, either unsorted or a sorted T cell fraction (not recorded which). The receptors were gathered from a male donor with ankylosing spondylitis or in good health (not recorded which). The CDR3 runs from the conserved cysteine through the conserved F or W. A D gene is named only where the DNA matches it firmly. The size field reads once, few or many counts, or a class when the clone is expanded.

>TRBV5-1|-|few|TRBJ2-7
TGCGCCAGCAGCGACAGGACTTCCTACGAGCAGTACTTC
CASSDRTSYEQYF
>TRBV6-6|-|many|TRBJ2-5
TGTGCCGCGACATTTTCTGGGGCAGAGACCCAGTACTTC
CAATFSGAETQYF
>TRBV20-1|-|many|TRBJ2-5
TGCAGTGCTAGAGCGTCAGTGGTCCAAGAGACCCAGTACTTC
CSARASVVQETQYF
>TRBV10-3|-|many|TRBJ2-3
TGTGCCATCAGTCACCCGGGACTGAATACAGATACGCAGTATTTT
CAISHPGLNTDTQYF
>TRBV10-3|-|many|TRBJ1-2
TGTGCCATCAGTGACCCCGACAGACTCGACCCTCTGAACTATGGCTACACCTTC
CAISDPDRLDPLNYGYTF
>TRBV5-1|-|many|TRBJ1-3
TGCGCCAGCAGCCAACTCTCGGGCTCTGGAAACACCATATATTTT
CASSQLSGSGNTIYF
>TRBV12-3/TRBV12-4|-|many|TRBJ2-7
TGTGCCAGCAGTTTAGGTCTGGGGGCGAACGAGCAGTACTTC
CASSLGLGANEQYF
>TRBV19|TRBD1|few|TRBJ1-5
TGTGCCAGTAGTAAAGGGACAGGGGGCCGGCAGCCCCAGCATTTT
CASSKGTGGRQPQHF
>TRBV20-1|-|many|TRBJ2-4
TGCAGTGCTAGAGATCCCGGGAAGGGGGCCAAAAACATTCAGTACTTC
CSARDPGKGAKNIQYF
>TRBV5-1|TRBD1|many|TRBJ2-2
TGCGCCAGCAGCCCCGGGACAGGGGGCACCGGGGAGCTGTTTTTT
CASSPGTGGTGELFF
>TRBV20-1|TRBD1|many|TRBJ1-1
TGCAGTGCTCCGACAGGGAGGGGCACTGAAGCTTTCTTT
CSAPTGRGTEAFF
>TRBV10-2|TRBD1|many|TRBJ2-1
TGCGCCAGCAGCCCCCGACAGGGCTCGATTTCCTACAATGAGCAGTTCTTC
CASSPRQGSISYNEQFF
>TRBV7-9|-|many|TRBJ1-2
TGTGCCAGCAGCCCAGACCACTATGGCTACACCTTC
CASSPDHYGYTF
>TRBV2|-|many|TRBJ1-4
TGTGCCAGCAGTGAAGCCGAATCCGGGAACGGGGGAAAACTGTTTTTT
CASSEAESGNGGKLFF
>TRBV19|-|many|TRBJ2-2
TGTGCCAGTAGTCCACAGGGAGCCGGGGAGCTGTTTTTT
CASSPQGAGELFF
>TRBV5-1|TRBD2|few|TRBJ2-1
TGCGCCAGCAGCTTGGCTCCAGCGGGGGATTACAATGAGCAGTTCTTC
CASSLAPAGDYNEQFF
>TRBV11-2|-|many|TRBJ2-7
TGTGCCAGCAGCCTGACTACAGGGAGCTACGAGCAGTACTTC
CASSLTTGSYEQYF
>TRBV7-2|-|many|TRBJ2-1
TGTGCCAGCAGCCCTACAGGGACTGGCGAGCAGTTCTTC
CASSPTGTGEQFF